Shown below are 19 T cell receptor beta chains from a single sample sequenced in a study of blood T cell repertoires in COVID-19. Sequencing was performed with immunoSEQ multiplex PCR; in TCRdb, only in-frame clones are kept and a portion is missing. The sample records around 320,000 clones, approximately 85% being singletons. Material: peripheral blood. These receptors originate from a human donor in a cohort sampled during active COVID-19.

This rearrangement joins TRBV7-2 to TRBJ2-5; 8 bases are shared with TRBD1. From germline, CDR1 is SGHTA and CDR2 FQGNSA. Losses at the gene ends were 5 bases for V and 6 bases for J; bases not matched to a gene: 5. The CDR3 is 13 residues long. The CDR3 here is CASSTRQGQTQYF. The CDR3 DNA sequence: TGTGCCAGCAGCACCCGACAGGGGCAGACCCAGTACTTC.

The chain uses TRBV12-5 and TRBJ2-3, with TRBD1 matching over 8 bases. Germline CDR1 LGHNT, CDR2 FRNRAP. Trimming removed 0 bases from V and 8 bases from J; junction bases left unmatched: 13. This CDR3 is 17 amino acids long. CDR3 DNA: TGTGCTAGTGGTTTGGTACTAGGACAGGGTAAATTGGGTACGCAGTATTTT. Its protein is CASGLVLGQGKLGTQYF.

The V call is TRBV5-6, the J call TRBJ1-4; perhaps TRBD1 as D (6 bases). CDR3 size: 14 residues. The germline V and J ends were trimmed by 3 bases and 8 bases, with 14 bases remaining between them. Germline V gives CDR1 SGHDT, CDR2 YYEEEE. The CDR3 nucleotides are TGTGCCAGCAGCTCCAAAGGGGGATCCGAAAAACTGTTTTTT. Its translation is CASSSKGGSEKLFF.

This rearrangement joins TRBV6-5 to TRBJ1-2, with 8 bases lining up with TRBD1. Germline-derived CDR1 and CDR2 are MNHEY and SVGAGI. The CDR3 consists of 15 residues. J gave up 4 bases and V 6 bases, and 10 bases lay outside the gene matches. CDR3 in amino acids: CASSSDLDRAYGYTF. CDR3 bases: TGTGCCAGCAGCTCAGACCTGGACAGGGCCTATGGCTACACCTTC.

The chain employs TRBV14 and TRBJ2-2, with TRBD1 as a possible D gene (8 bases). V gave up 3 bases and J gave up 3 bases, with 11 bases separating them. There are 15 residues in the CDR3. CDR1 and CDR2 (germline): SGHDN, FVKESK. This CDR3 reads CASSHTGGDTGELFF. The CDR3 DNA reads as TGTGCCAGCAGCCACACAGGGGGGGACACCGGGGAGCTGTTTTTT.

This chain connects TRBV15 to TRBJ1-3, with a tentative D call TRBD1 (5 bases). Trimming shortened V by 4 bases and J by 2 bases, and 12 bases separated the two germline ends. CDR1 and CDR2 (germline): LNHNV, YYDKDF (reference sequence). CDR3 length: 15 residues. The CDR3 nucleotides are TGTGCCACCAGCACCCCAGGGTGGACTGGAAACACCATATATTTT. Its translation is CATSTPGWTGNTIYF.

The rearrangement joins TRBV5-5 to TRBJ1-3; D is perhaps TRBD1 (5 bases). Trimming shortened V by 3 bases and J by 1 base, and 17 bases separated the two germline ends. The CDR3 sequence is 17 residues long. CDR1 is SGHKS and CDR2 is YYEKEE in the germline V gene (reference sequence). CDR3 residues: CASSSLAVGPSGNTIYF. Written as DNA, the CDR3 is TGTGCCAGCAGCTCTTTGGCGGTGGGGCCGTCTGGAAACACCATATATTTT.

This clone was detected only once. This chain links TRBV5-1 with TRBJ1-6; 9 bases agree with TRBD1. The CDR3 has 14 amino acids. Germline CDR1 SGHRS, CDR2 YFSETQ. The junction had 3 bases not matched to a gene; V was cut back by 4 bases and J by 7 bases. The CDR3 DNA reads as TGCGCCAGCAGCATAGGACAGGGGAATTCACCCCTCCACTTT. Its translation is CASSIGQGNSPLHF.

The chain links TRBV11-2 to TRBJ1-1; D is ambiguous. Germline-derived CDR1 and CDR2 are SGHAT and FQNNGV. With 5 bases removed from V and 0 bases from J, the gap between germline ends came to 19 bases. The CDR3 loop spans 17 amino acids. In nucleotides, the CDR3 is TGTGCCAGCAGCCCCATACCGGGAGATATCATGAACACTGAAGCTTTCTTT. As protein: CASSPIPGDIMNTEAFF.

The chain couples TRBV7-9 to TRBJ2-5; D perhaps matches TRBD1 (5 bases). In germline, CDR1 is SEHNR, CDR2 FQNEAQ (reference sequence). The V and J ends lost 5 bases and 3 bases respectively, with 19 bases between them. This CDR3 has 16 amino acids. The CDR3 nucleotides are TGTGCCAGCAGCCACAGTGTGGGGCTCCTTAAAGAGACCCAGTACTTC. This gives the protein CASSHSVGLLKETQYF.

Details on this clone: The junction differs from germline at one of its ends, possibly a read error. The V gene is TRBV27, the J gene TRBJ1-2, with D maybe TRBD1 (6 bases). The CDR3 has 13 amino acids. CDR1 MNHEY and CDR2 SMNVEV come from the germline V gene (reference sequence). The CDR3 is CASSLLQGYGYTF. The CDR3 DNA reads as TGTGCCAGCAGCTTATTACAGGGTTACGGCTACACCTTC.

This sequence joins TRBV9 and TRBJ1-2; TRBD1 matches at 9 bases. The CDR3 consists of 13 residues. V was pared by 0 bases and J by 7 bases, with 1 base of the junction left unmatched. Germline CDR1 SGDLS, CDR2 YYNGEE. This CDR3 is CASSVVTGGGYTF. Written as DNA, the CDR3 is TGTGCCAGCAGCGTAGTGACAGGGGGTGGCTACACCTTC. The entire variable domain, with the rest obtained from reference TRBV9 and TRBJ1-2, is as follows: DSGVTQTPKHLITATGQRVTLRCSPRSGDLSVYWYQQSLDQGLQFLIQYYNGEERAKGNILERFSAQQFPDLHSELNLSSLELGDSALYFCASSVVTGGGYTFGSGTRLTVV.

This clone was seen a few times. The genes are TRBV10-1 and TRBJ2-7; 7 positions agree with TRBD1. From germline, CDR1 is WNHNN and CDR2 SYGVQD (reference sequence). V dropped 2 bases and J dropped 2; count of bases not matched to a gene: 0. CDR3 length equals 13 residues. The CDR3, as DNA: TGCGCCAGCAGTGAGGACAGGGCCTACGAGCAGTACTTC. The encoded protein is CASSEDRAYEQYF.

V usage is TRBV10-3 and J usage is TRBJ1-1; unclear D gene. This CDR3 has 11 amino acids. Germline CDR1 reads ENHRY; CDR2 reads SYGVKD. In nucleotides, the CDR3 is TGTGCTTGTGGGGAGTCCACTGAAGCTTTCTTT. Protein sequence: CACGESTEAFF.

This clone was detected only a few times. The rearrangement joins TRBV5-6 to TRBJ1-2; perhaps TRBD1 as D (6 bases). The V gene's germline CDR1 is SGHDT and CDR2 YYEEEE. The V gene lost 0 bases and the J gene lost 4 bases, with 25 bases spanning the gap. This CDR3 comprises 19 residues. The chain's CDR3 is CASSLGYRTATTTGYGYTF. In DNA, the CDR3 is TGTGCCAGCAGCTTGGGGTACCGGACAGCTACCACGACCGGCTATGGCTACACCTTC.

The chain carries TRBV3-1 (or the pseudogene TRBV3-2) and TRBJ1-1, with D maybe TRBD1 (5 bases). The germline V and J ends were trimmed by 1 base and 0 bases, with 12 bases remaining between them. The CDR3 contains 16 residues. From germline, CDR1 is LGHDT and CDR2 YNNKEL (reference sequence). The CDR3 spells CASSQGGGFMNTEAFF. Written as DNA, the CDR3 is TGTGCCAGCAGCCAAGGGGGGGGTTTTATGAACACTGAAGCTTTCTTT.

The gene calls are TRBV24-1 and TRBJ1-2; D perhaps matches TRBD1 (5 bases). V lost 4 bases and J 7 bases, leaving 12 bases between the germline ends. The CDR3 is made up of 13 amino acids. From germline, CDR1 is KGHDR and CDR2 SFDVKD. The CDR3 protein is CATSESGGVGYTF. In DNA form, the CDR3 reads TGTGCCACCAGTGAGTCCGGGGGGGTTGGCTACACCTTC.

This chain joins TRBV3-1 (or the pseudogene TRBV3-2) and TRBJ2-7; 9 bases map to TRBD2. Germline values: CDR1 LGHDT, CDR2 YNNKEL (reference sequence). Unmatched junction bases numbered 6, after V lost 4 bases and J lost 2 bases. The CDR3 has 15 amino acids. In DNA, the CDR3 is TGTGCCAGCAGCCCGGAGAGCGGGGGGCCCTACGAGCAGTACTTC. As protein: CASSPESGGPYEQYF.

This CDR3 reads CASGTSYTDTQYF. The CDR3 coding sequence is TGTGCCAGCGGGACATCATACACAGATACGCAGTATTTT. V usage is TRBV2 and J usage is TRBJ2-3, with D possibly TRBD1 on 6 matching bases. The V and J ends lost 8 bases and 2 bases respectively, with 11 bases between them. The length of the CDR3 is 13 residues. Germline assignment: CDR1 SNHLY and CDR2 FYNNEI.